This T cell receptor beta chain was sequenced for a study of post-analysis software for immune sequencing data. Overall study results and limits: Relative to controls, patients had a few TRBV segments at higher frequency, with TRBV5-6, TRBV5-1 and TRBV20-1 among these. When compared against controls, multiple sclerosis patients showed significantly lower normalized Chao1 diversity.

Germline V gene sequence: CDR1 SQVTM, CDR2 ANQGSEA. V lost 8 bases, J lost 6 bases, and 17 bases stayed unmatched. The length of the CDR3 is 16 residues. Unique molecular identifiers tagged the TCR beta cDNA libraries. Using its own MiXCR run on the PCR reads, TCRdb lists one record per CDR3 protein. The data show 650,000 to 850,000 distinct CDR3 sequences, 53% seen once. As regards this clonotype: The target antigen is unknown.

Sequenced material: blood. The source is a girl aged 10 to 17 with multiple sclerosis. V is TRBV29-1 and J is TRBJ1-2; TRBD1 agrees at 11 bases. CDR3 amino acids: CSTTNSGQGATNGYTF. CDR3 in DNA: TGCAGCACGACGAACAGTGGACAGGGGGCCACAAATGGCTACACCTTC. Combining the CDR3 with reference TRBV29-1 and TRBJ1-2 gives the whole variable domain SAVISQKPSRDICQRGTSLTIQCQVDSQVTMMFWYRQQPGQSLTLIATANQGSEATYESGFVIDKFPISRPNLTFSTLTVSNMSPEDSSIYLCSTTNSGQGATNGYTFGSGTRLTVV.